The sequence of this TCR beta chain was determined in a study of blood T cell repertoires in COVID-19. Turning to the study itself: The cDNA or gDNA used as material had been derived from T cells, B-cell-depleted T cells, or PBMCs.

Original handling: For nucleated cells, counts were estimated from reference gene primer amplification. Data came from immunoSEQ multiplex PCR; TCRdb stores just in-frame clones and leaves some out. Clone size and the V and J calls come from that table; the DNA yielded D and trimming. The sample has about 300,000 clones, around 85% seen once. While infection was still active, Seattle patients were enrolled and then followed longitudinally. Germline assignment: CDR1 MNHEY and CDR2 SMNVEV (reference sequence). Trimming shortened V by 2 bases and J by 4 bases, and 12 bases separated the two germline ends. There are 15 residues in the CDR3.

V gene TRBV27 combines with J gene TRBJ2-1; D gene unclear. The receptor comes from a human donor with COVID-19, enrolled during active disease. The donor label of this sample is uncertain. The sequenced sample was peripheral blood. Written as DNA, the CDR3 is TGTGCCAGCAGTTTAAGTAGAGTAACTTACAATGAGCAGTTCTTC. Translation gives CASSLSRVTYNEQFF.